Listed below are T cell receptor beta chains from one sample, sequenced in a study of blood T cells in healthy people across ages. TCRdb reprocessed the 5' RACE reads via MiXCR and lists one record per CDR3 protein. The table records about 1.8 million distinct CDR3 sequences, roughly 50% of them present only once. Sequenced material: blood. Every receptor here comes from a woman between 35 and 50 years old in good health. Both conserved end residues are part of each CDR3. D genes are given only for firm matches. The listing skips clone size in some rows; elsewhere it reads once, few, many or a size class.

clone_size j_call d_call v_call cdr3_aa cdr3_nt
- TRBJ2-4 TRBD2 TRBV6-2/TRBV6-3 CASRSGGLAKNIQYF TGTGCCAGCAGAAGCGGGGGGTTAGCCAAAAACATTCAGTACTTC
- TRBJ2-3 - TRBV25-1 CASVSVDTQYF TGTGCCAGCGTAAGCGTAGATACGCAGTATTTT
- TRBJ1-2 - TRBV7-2 CASTPGAYNYGYTF TGTGCCAGCACACCCGGGGCGTATAACTATGGCTACACCTTC
- TRBJ2-5 TRBD1 TRBV5-1 CASSGGTGRETQYF TGCGCCAGCAGCGGGGGGACAGGTCGAGAGACCCAGTACTTC
- TRBJ2-1 TRBD1 TRBV5-1 CAGSLTGVPSNEQFF TGCGCCGGCAGTCTTACAGGGGTACCCTCCAATGAGCAGTTCTTC
- TRBJ1-2 - TRBV29-1 CSVGARLDYGYTF TGCAGCGTTGGGGCCAGGTTAGACTATGGCTACACCTTC
- TRBJ2-3 TRBD2 TRBV7-2 CASSLGRLAGGRDTRYF TGTGCCAGCAGCTTAGGCCGACTAGCGGGGGGCAGAGATACGCGGTATTTT
- TRBJ1-2 TRBD1 TRBV5-1 CASSLGPPGTGSPYGYTF TGCGCCAGCAGCTTAGGCCCCCCCGGGACAGGGTCTCCCTATGGCTACACCTTC
- TRBJ2-3 - TRBV4-1 CASSQSQDSTDTQYF TGCGCCAGCAGCCAATCCCAGGATAGCACAGATACGCAGTATTTT
- TRBJ2-7 TRBD2 TRBV5-5 CASSLFGSGGPQQYF TGTGCCAGCAGCTTGTTCGGGAGCGGGGGTCCCCAGCAGTACTTC
- TRBJ2-7 - TRBV7-3 CASSPDQGLYEQYF TGTGCCAGCAGCCCCGACCAGGGGTTGTATGAGCAGTACTTC
- TRBJ2-3 - TRBV12-3/TRBV12-4 CASSPRNPASTDTQYF TGTGCCAGCAGCCCCCGTAACCCTGCCAGCACAGATACGCAGTATTTT
few TRBJ2-5 - TRBV10-3 CAISDEVRGGQETQYF TGTGCCATCAGTGATGAAGTCAGGGGGGGTCAAGAGACCCAGTACTTC
few TRBJ1-5 - TRBV7-2 CASSYRSRGNQPQHF TGTGCCAGCAGCTATCGGTCTAGGGGCAATCAGCCCCAGCATTTT
few TRBJ2-7 TRBD1 TRBV10-3 CATEGRQGVGEQYF TGTGCCACCGAAGGACGACAGGGGGTGGGCGAGCAGTACTTC
few TRBJ2-5 - TRBV6-6 CASSYRGPRARETQYF TGTGCCAGCAGTTACCGGGGACCCCGGGCTCGAGAGACCCAGTACTTC
- TRBJ1-5 TRBD1 TRBV6-2/TRBV6-3 CASRPGQGVRPQHF TGTGCCAGCAGACCGGGACAGGGGGTTCGACCCCAGCATTTT
few TRBJ2-3 - TRBV5-1 CASSLIGVSSSTDTQYF TGCGCCAGCAGCTTGATTGGGGTATCCTCTAGCACAGATACGCAGTATTTT
- TRBJ2-5 TRBD2 TRBV20-1 CSAPMGGETQYF TGCAGTGCTCCAATGGGGGGGGAGACCCAGTACTTC
few TRBJ2-1 TRBD1 TRBV28 CASIRPGQGRNEQFF TGTGCCAGCATCCGTCCTGGACAGGGCCGAAATGAGCAGTTCTTC
few TRBJ1-6 - TRBV5-1 CATQDSQKNSPLHF TGCGCCACCCAGGACAGCCAAAAGAATTCACCCCTCCACTTT
few TRBJ2-6 TRBD2 TRBV20-1 CSPGGGDGANVLTF TGCAGTCCCGGTGGGGGGGATGGGGCCAACGTCCTGACTTTC
- TRBJ1-4 - TRBV20-1 CSAPTGATNEKLFF TGCAGTGCACCTACAGGAGCAACTAATGAAAAACTGTTTTTT
- TRBJ2-1 TRBD2 TRBV12-3/TRBV12-4 CASSLALASGNEQFF TGTGCCAGCAGTTTAGCGCTGGCTAGCGGGAATGAGCAGTTCTTC
- TRBJ2-3 TRBD2 TRBV29-1 CSVFTSGVTDTQYF TGCAGCGTCTTCACTAGCGGGGTCACAGATACGCAGTATTTT
- TRBJ2-1 - TRBV5-1 CASSLAVGDNEQFF TGCGCCAGCAGCCTGGCAGTTGGTGACAATGAGCAGTTCTTC
- TRBJ2-1 TRBD1 TRBV9 CASSGRQGGYEQFF TGTGCCAGCAGCGGGAGACAGGGTGGATATGAGCAGTTCTTC
- TRBJ2-1 TRBD2 TRBV20-1 CSWTSGGGNEQFF TGCAGCTGGACTAGCGGGGGGGGGAATGAGCAGTTCTTC
few TRBJ2-5 - TRBV18 CASSPNSAGRGETQYF TGTGCCAGCTCACCAAATTCGGCGGGGCGAGGAGAGACCCAGTACTTC
- TRBJ1-6 - TRBV6-1 CASSEITGNSLHF TGTGCCAGCAGTGAAATAACAGGGAATTCCCTCCACTTT
- TRBJ2-3 - TRBV27 CASSCLISDTQYF TGTGCCAGCAGTTGTTTAATTTCCGATACGCAGTATTTT
- TRBJ2-3 - TRBV7-9 CASSPLGGPGTQYF TGTGCCAGCAGCCCCCTGGGAGGTCCAGGTACGCAGTATTTT
few TRBJ1-6 TRBD1 TRBV20-1 CSARATGTGFINSPLHF TGCAGTGCTAGAGCTACCGGGACAGGATTCATAAATTCACCCCTCCACTTT
- TRBJ2-1 TRBD2 TRBV7-2 CASRPGLAGGANEQFF TGTGCCAGCAGACCCGGACTAGCGGGGGGTGCGAATGAGCAGTTCTTC
- TRBJ2-1 TRBD2 TRBV20-1 CSARDSGLAADNEQFF TGCAGTGCTAGAGATTCGGGACTAGCGGCAGACAATGAGCAGTTCTTC
- TRBJ2-7 TRBD1 TRBV7-2 CASSTRPGTGYNEQYF TGTGCCAGCAGCACACGTCCCGGGACAGGGTACAATGAGCAGTACTTC
- TRBJ1-5 - TRBV20-1 CSGGGQGVGSNQPQHF TGCAGTGGGGGCGGGCAGGGAGTGGGTAGCAATCAGCCCCAGCATTTT
- TRBJ2-1 - TRBV5-1 CASSLETGGYNEQFF TGCGCCAGCAGCTTGGAGACAGGAGGGTACAATGAGCAGTTCTTC
- TRBJ2-1 TRBD2 TRBV27 CASSLGGLAGSPNEQFF TGTGCCAGCAGTTTAGGAGGACTAGCGGGGTCCCCCAATGAGCAGTTCTTC
- TRBJ2-2 - TRBV7-2 CASSHTSNTGELFF TGTGCCAGCAGCCATACATCGAACACCGGGGAGCTGTTTTTT
few TRBJ2-1 - TRBV7-2 CASTQAWSYNEQFF TGTGCCAGCACCCAAGCGTGGTCCTACAATGAGCAGTTCTTC
- TRBJ2-1 TRBD2 TRBV6-2/TRBV6-3 CASSPSAGGPANEQFF TGTGCCAGCAGTCCTAGCGCGGGGGGACCGGCAAATGAGCAGTTCTTC
- TRBJ1-6 - TRBV20-1 CSARDGGSSYNSPLHF TGCAGTGCTAGAGATGGGGGGAGCTCCTATAATTCACCCCTCCACTTT
few TRBJ1-1 - TRBV7-2 CASSLVAYDHFTEAFF TGTGCCAGCAGCTTAGTAGCATACGATCACTTCACTGAAGCTTTCTTT
- TRBJ1-2 TRBD1 TRBV5-4 CASSLVQGDPYGYTF TGTGCCAGCAGCTTGGTACAGGGGGACCCCTATGGCTACACCTTC
- TRBJ2-7 - TRBV12-3/TRBV12-4 CASSFREGDYEQYF TGTGCCAGCAGTTTTAGGGAGGGGGACTACGAGCAGTACTTC
few TRBJ2-3 - TRBV5-1 CASSFLADRTDTQYF TGCGCCAGCAGCTTCTTAGCGGACCGCACAGATACGCAGTATTTT
- TRBJ1-5 - TRBV6-5 CASRTNRGGQPQHF TGTGCCAGCAGAACCAACCGGGGGGGCCAGCCCCAGCATTTT
- TRBJ2-1 - TRBV7-2 CASTSTYNEQFF TGTGCCAGCACCTCTACCTACAATGAGCAGTTCTTC
- TRBJ2-3 - TRBV5-1 CASSHGQGGGDTQYF TGCGCCAGCAGCCACGGACAAGGAGGCGGGGATACGCAGTATTTT
- TRBJ1-2 - TRBV7-2 CASTTNRAGLYGYTF TGTGCCAGCACCACTAACAGGGCGGGCCTCTATGGCTACACCTTC
- TRBJ2-5 - TRBV4-2 CASSLELVSAETQYF TGTGCCAGCAGCCTAGAACTAGTCAGTGCCGAGACCCAGTACTTC
- TRBJ2-7 - TRBV28 CASSLPGPRSGEQYF TGTGCCAGCAGTTTACCGGGTCCTCGGTCCGGCGAGCAGTACTTC
few TRBJ2-3 TRBD2 TRBV7-2 CASSLGSGTSDTQYF TGTGCCAGCAGCTTAGGTAGCGGGACCTCAGATACGCAGTATTTT
- TRBJ2-5 - TRBV28 CTSSLEDRSRPQYF TGTACCAGCAGTCTAGAGGACAGATCTCGCCCCCAGTACTTC